This T cell receptor beta chain was identified in a study of shared clonotypes between healthy human individuals. Study at large: The study drew on a couple of women and three men aged 18 to 49 as donors. There were three CD4 naive, three CD4 memory, two CD8 naive and one CD8 memory plates per donor.

Researchers partitioned CD4+ cells into CD45RA+ naive and CD45RA-negative memory subsets. Profiled with immunoSEQ multiplex PCR; TCRdb holds only in-frame clones, not every one. The table records roughly 1,500,000 clones, 95% to 99% of them present only once. Between the trimmed V and J ends, which lost 4 bases and 2 bases, there was a span of 14 bases. The germline V gene has CDR1 SGHNT and CDR2 YYREEE (reference sequence). The CDR3 contains 15 residues. The sequence was obtained from a man aged 30-40 years in good health. The sequenced material came from naive CD4+ T cells sorted from blood. Subset here: CD45RA+ positively selected. J is TRBJ2-3 and V is TRBV5-4; the D is unclear. CDR3 sequence reads: CASSIGRANTDTQYF. In DNA form, the CDR3 reads TGTGCCAGCAGCATTGGACGGGCCAACACAGATACGCAGTATTTT.